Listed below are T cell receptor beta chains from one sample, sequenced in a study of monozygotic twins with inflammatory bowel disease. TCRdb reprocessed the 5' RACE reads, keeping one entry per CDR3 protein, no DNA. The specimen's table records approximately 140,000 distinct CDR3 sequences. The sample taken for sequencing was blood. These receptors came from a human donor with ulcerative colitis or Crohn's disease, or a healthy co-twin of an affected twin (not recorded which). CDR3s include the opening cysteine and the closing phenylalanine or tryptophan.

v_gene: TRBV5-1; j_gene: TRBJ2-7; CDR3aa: CASSNYGGYYEQYF
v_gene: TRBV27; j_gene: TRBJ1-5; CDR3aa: CASSLWGLGQPQHF
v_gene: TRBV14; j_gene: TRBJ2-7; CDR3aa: CASSPLLYGGGPQIHF
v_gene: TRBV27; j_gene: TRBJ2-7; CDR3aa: CASRLGQNTYEQYF
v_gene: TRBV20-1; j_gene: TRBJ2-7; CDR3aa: CSAYRQGFGSYEQYF
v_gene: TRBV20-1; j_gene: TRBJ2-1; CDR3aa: CSARAAGVPHNEQFF
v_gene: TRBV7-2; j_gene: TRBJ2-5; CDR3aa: CASSLGWAGRGETQYF
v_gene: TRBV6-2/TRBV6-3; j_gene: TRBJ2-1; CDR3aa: CASSYSIQFAGDHNEQFF
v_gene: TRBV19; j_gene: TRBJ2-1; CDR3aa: CASSTYSRSYNEQFF
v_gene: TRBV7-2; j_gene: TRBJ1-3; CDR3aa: CASSLGDFTGNTIYF
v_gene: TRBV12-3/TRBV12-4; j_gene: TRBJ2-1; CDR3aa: CASSFRGLGPYNEQFF
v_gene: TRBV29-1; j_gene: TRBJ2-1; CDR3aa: CSMMMNKDSSYNEQFF
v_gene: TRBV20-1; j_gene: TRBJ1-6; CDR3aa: CSARVGQYSPLHF
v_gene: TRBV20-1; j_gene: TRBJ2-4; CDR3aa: CSASRYQGMSKNIQYF
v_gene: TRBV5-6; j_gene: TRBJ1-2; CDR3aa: CASSWTGGRYGYTF